These 28 T cell receptor beta chains were sequenced from one sample in a study of cytomegalovirus exposure and HLA in healthy donors (dated by TCRdb to 2017 to 2019). Libraries were constructed by the immunoSEQ multiplex PCR assay. Imported from immuneACCESS, the table was reduced by TCRdb to in-frame sequences with V and J called. These copies leave out some clones; in studies compared against another copy, an unresolved V gene accounts for under half, and the cause of the remainder is not known. In all, the sample holds around 400,000 clones, and roughly 88% of those were seen once. The ten largest clonotypes hold 0.83% of the sample. Sequenced: PBMCs. The receptor set was obtained from a woman aged 18 to 35 in good health and CMV-seronegative.

This chain joins TRBV5-1 and TRBJ1-1, with 9 bases identical to TRBD1. Germline V gives CDR1 SGHRS, CDR2 YFSETQ. Losses at the gene ends were 4 bases for V and 0 bases for J; bases not matched to a gene: 7. CDR3 length: 16 amino acids. The CDR3 region is CASSKDRGYMNTEAFF. CDR3 nucleotides: TGCGCCAGCAGCAAGGACAGGGGATACATGAACACTGAAGCTTTCTTT.

The chain carries TRBV21-1 and TRBJ2-1; TRBD2, the D gene given by the table, was not confirmed from the DNA. TRBV21-1 is deemed a pseudogene. CDR3 length: 13 amino acids. Here the CDR3 DNA reads TGTGCCAGCAGCGCCGGGAGTAAGAATGAGCAGTTCTTC. As protein: CASSAGSKNEQFF.

Written as DNA, the CDR3 is TGTGCCAGCAGTAGCAGGGGAAAGAACACTGAAGCTTTCTTT. This gives the protein CASSSRGKNTEAFF. The rearrangement links TRBV27 to TRBJ1-1; D might be TRBD1 (6 bases). Germline V gene lookup returns CDR1 MNHEY and CDR2 SMNVEV (reference sequence). The CDR3 runs 14 residues. V shed 5 bases and J shed 1 base, with 11 bases lying between them.

The chain joins TRBV4-1 to TRBJ2-7, with a possible D match to TRBD2 (5 bases). The CDR3 sequence is 14 residues long. From germline, CDR1 is MGHRA and CDR2 YSYEKL. Deletions cut 6 bases from V and 3 bases from J, with 15 bases between. The chain's CDR3 is CASRPTSSSYEQYF. CDR3 in DNA: TGCGCCAGCAGGCCAACTTCTAGCAGCTACGAGCAGTACTTC.

The CDR3: CASSYRATNTEAFF. The CDR3 DNA follows: TGCGCCAGCAGCTACAGGGCGACGAACACTGAAGCTTTCTTT. V usage is TRBV5-1 and J usage is TRBJ1-1, with D possibly being TRBD1 (6 bases). This CDR3 is built from 14 residues. Trimming pared 3 bases from V and 1 base from J, leaving 10 bases between. Looked up from germline, CDR1 is SGHRS and CDR2 is YFSETQ.

This chain connects TRBV18 to TRBJ2-7; TRBD2 matches at 11 bases. With 0 bases clipped from V and 4 bases from J, the junction kept 5 bases outside the gene matches. There are 16 residues in the CDR3. Germline lookup yields CDR1 KGHSH and CDR2 LQKENI. CDR3 in amino acids: CASSPPRASGRYEQYF. Here the CDR3 DNA reads TGTGCCAGCTCACCACCGAGGGCTAGCGGGAGGTACGAGCAGTACTTC.

The chain uses TRBV5-1 and TRBJ1-4, with a tentative D call TRBD1 (5 bases). The CDR3 is 14 residues long. Germline CDR1 SGHRS, CDR2 YFSETQ. The V gene lost 1 base and the J gene lost 3 bases, with 7 bases spanning the gap. The CDR3 region has the DNA TGCGCCAGCAGCTTGAGGGGTGCTAATGAAAAACTGTTTTTT. Translation: CASSLRGANEKLFF.

The chain employs TRBV5-1 and TRBJ2-3, with a tentative D call TRBD2 (6 bases). CDR1 SGHRS and CDR2 YFSETQ come from the germline V gene. Trimming took off 2 bases at V and 3 bases at J, with 16 bases between the two ends. The CDR3 loop spans 16 amino acids. The CDR3 loop reads CASSFYGSYGTDTQYF. The DNA for the CDR3 is TGCGCCAGCAGCTTCTACGGGAGCTACGGGACAGATACGCAGTATTTT. Full variable domain (outside the CDR3, taken from reference TRBV5-1 and TRBJ2-3): KAGVTQTPRYLIKTRGQQVTLSCSPISGHRSVSWYQQTPGQGLQFLFEYFSETQRNKGNFPGRFSGRQFSNSRSEMNVSTLELGDSALYLCASSFYGSYGTDTQYFGPGTRLTVL.

This clone occurred once. This chain connects TRBV27 to TRBJ2-7; 9 nucleotides agree with TRBD2. V lost 8 bases, J lost 4 bases, and 12 bases stayed unmatched. Germline lookup yields CDR1 MNHEY and CDR2 SMNVEV (reference sequence). The CDR3 is made up of 15 amino acids. DNA of the CDR3: TGTGCCAGCTCCTTGGGAGCGGGAGGTTTTTACGAGCAGTACTTC. It yields the protein CASSLGAGGFYEQYF.

The count of this clone is one. The chain links TRBV9 to TRBJ1-2; 9 bases agree with TRBD1. In germline, CDR1 is SGDLS, CDR2 YYNGEE. The CDR3 has 16 amino acids. The V segment lost 0 bases and the J segment 5 bases; nucleotides outside the gene matches: 8. The CDR3: CASSVEGTGTPYGYTF. The CDR3 DNA sequence: TGTGCCAGCAGCGTAGAGGGGACAGGGACTCCGTATGGCTACACCTTC.

The V call is TRBV7-2, the J call TRBJ2-1; no definite D call. V was shortened by 5 bases and J by 10 bases, with 15 bases between the two germline ends. CDR3 length: 13 amino acids. CDR1 SGHTA and CDR2 FQGNSA come from the germline V gene. CDR3 in amino acids: CASSPLLVREQFF. The DNA for the CDR3 is TGTGCCAGCAGCCCCCTTTTGGTTCGGGAGCAGTTCTTC.

This clone appeared a few times. The CDR3 DNA sequence: TGTGCCAGCAGTGAATCTGCGGGGGAACAGCCCCAGCATTTT. Translated, it gives CASSESAGEQPQHF. The chain employs TRBV25-1 and TRBJ1-5; the D gene is possibly TRBD1 (5 bases). The CDR3 runs to 14 residues. Germline V gives CDR1 MGHDK, CDR2 SYGVNS. Trimming took off 1 base at V and 7 bases at J, with 11 bases between the two ends.

CDR3 coding DNA: TGTGCCAGCAGTTTTGGAGGGAAATGGGTCACAGATACGCAGTATTTT. Its protein product is CASSFGGKWVTDTQYF. The V call is TRBV28, the J call TRBJ2-3; D is perhaps TRBD2 (6 bases). The V end was cut by 3 bases, the J end by 2 bases, with 15 bases between. From germline, CDR1 is MDHEN and CDR2 SYDVKM. The CDR3 is 16 amino acids.

The rearrangement uses TRBV28 and TRBJ1-2, with TRBD1 as a possible D gene (5 bases). This CDR3 has 16 amino acids. The germline V gene encodes CDR1 MDHEN and CDR2 SYDVKM. The V and J ends lost 5 bases and 8 bases respectively, with 24 bases between them. CDR3 region: CASSTNPREGISGYTF. DNA of the CDR3: TGTGCCAGCAGTACGAATCCCAGGGAGGGAATCTCAGGCTACACCTTC.

In its sample, this clone was seen a few times. The chain has TRBV12-5 and TRBJ1-1; 7 nucleotides align to TRBD1. From germline, CDR1 is LGHNT and CDR2 FRNRAP. After removal of 5 bases from V and 8 bases from J, the junction contained 2 bases not matched to a gene. CDR3 length: 11 residues. CDR3 region: CASGPGQEAFF. The CDR3 DNA is TGTGCTAGTGGTCCGGGACAGGAAGCTTTCTTT.

About this clone: The identical CDR3 is also encoded by other nucleotide sequences in the sample. The V call is TRBV4-2, the J call TRBJ2-7; D perhaps matches TRBD1 (5 bases). Per the germline V gene, CDR1 is LGHNA and CDR2 is YNFKEQ. This CDR3 comprises 14 residues. Trimming stripped 0 bases from V and 0 bases from J, with 6 bases between. Here the CDR3 reads CASSQDGASYEQYF. DNA for the CDR3: TGTGCCAGCAGCCAAGATGGGGCCTCCTACGAGCAGTACTTC.

The V and J genes are TRBV27 and TRBJ2-1; D is unresolved. Trimming removed 3 bases at V and 8 bases at J, with 17 bases between. The CDR3 is made up of 15 amino acids. Germline V gene sequence: CDR1 MNHEY, CDR2 SMNVEV (reference sequence). CDR3 coding DNA: TGTGCCAGCAGTTTCGTACTATCTGGTTTGGATGAGCAGTTCTTC. Protein: CASSFVLSGLDEQFF.

The chain recombines TRBV6-1 with TRBJ1-2, with a possible D match to TRBD1 (5 bases). V was clipped by 6 bases and J by 3 bases, with 11 bases between them. Germline lookup yields CDR1 MNHNS and CDR2 SASEGT. This CDR3 has 13 amino acids. CDR3 loop: CASRQLTDYGYTF. The CDR3 DNA reads as TGTGCCAGCAGACAATTGACAGACTATGGCTACACCTTC.

J is TRBJ2-5 and V is TRBV5-1; 13 bases align to TRBD2. J gave up 5 bases and V 6 bases, and 7 bases lay outside the gene matches. Germline V gene data show CDR1 as SGHRS and CDR2 as YFSETQ. CDR3 length: 15 residues. CDR3 amino acids: CASKPTSGGIETQYF. In DNA, the CDR3 is TGCGCCAGCAAACCGACTAGCGGGGGGATTGAGACCCAGTACTTC.

J is TRBJ2-7 and V is TRBV5-5; D is perhaps TRBD1 (5 bases). The CDR3 covers 15 residues. Germline values: CDR1 SGHKS, CDR2 YYEKEE (reference sequence). Deletions cut 3 bases from V and 2 bases from J, with 15 bases between. CDR3 loop: CASSSIPQGPYEQYF. The CDR3 DNA sequence: TGTGCCAGCAGCTCCATCCCGCAGGGTCCCTACGAGCAGTACTTC.

The gene calls are TRBV2 and TRBJ2-1, with TRBD2 matching over 10 bases. Germline V gene sequence: CDR1 SNHLY, CDR2 FYNNEI. CDR3 length: 15 residues. V lost 5 bases, J lost 7 bases, and 8 bases stayed unmatched. The CDR3 nucleotides are TGTGCCAGCAGTCCTAGCGGGAGCGGTCGGAATGAGCAGTTCTTC. It is translated as CASSPSGSGRNEQFF.

Here the CDR3 reads CASTQGGNEQFF. Written as DNA, the CDR3 is TGTGCCAGCACACAGGGGGGCAATGAGCAGTTCTTC. The V gene is TRBV25-1, the J gene TRBJ2-1, with 8 bases identical to TRBD1. The CDR3 covers 12 residues. V lost 7 bases, J lost 6 bases, and 2 bases stayed unmatched. Germline V gene sequence: CDR1 MGHDK, CDR2 SYGVNS. Complete variable domain (other parts from reference TRBV25-1 and TRBJ2-1): EADIYQTPRYLVIGTGKKITLECSQTMGHDKMYWYQQDPGMELHLIHYSYGVNSTEKGDLSSESTVSRIRTEHFPLTLESARPSHTSQYLCASTQGGNEQFFGPGTRLTVL.

The chain combines TRBV5-1 with TRBJ2-7; D might be TRBD2 (5 bases). CDR1 is SGHRS, CDR2 YFSETQ, per germline. The CDR3 spans 14 residues. V dropped 4 bases and J dropped 3 bases, with 14 bases sitting between them. The CDR3 nucleotides read TGCGCCAGCAGCCCCCGTGCGGGCTACTACGAGCAGTACTTC. It encodes CASSPRAGYYEQYF.

The chain joins TRBV28 to TRBJ2-3; D gene unclear. The CDR3 is 15 amino acids. Trimming stripped 6 bases from V and 3 bases from J, with 16 bases between. Germline V lookup: CDR1 MDHEN, CDR2 SYDVKM. In DNA, the CDR3 is TGTGCCAGCAGCCGCCCTGGGCTAATTACAGATACGCAGTATTTT. Protein product: CASSRPGLITDTQYF.

The table lists this clone with many counts. The V gene is TRBV6-1, the J gene TRBJ1-1; D is undetermined. The CDR3 is made up of 13 amino acids. Germline CDR1 and CDR2: MNHNS and SASEGT. Trimming shortened V by 3 bases and J by 1 base, and 6 bases separated the two germline ends. The CDR3 reads CASSEAENTEAFF. DNA for the CDR3: TGTGCCAGCAGTGAGGCAGAGAACACTGAAGCTTTCTTT.

J is TRBJ2-6 and V is TRBV27; D gene uncertain. Germline V lookup: CDR1 MNHEY, CDR2 SMNVEV (reference sequence). The CDR3 is 17 residues long. With 3 bases removed from V and 0 bases from J, the gap between germline ends came to 12 bases. The CDR3: CASSFARRLSGANVLTF. CDR3 coding DNA: TGTGCCAGCAGTTTTGCAAGGCGGCTCTCTGGGGCCAACGTCCTGACTTTC.

V usage is TRBV2 and J usage is TRBJ2-1, with 8 bases identical to TRBD1. The germline gives CDR1 SNHLY, CDR2 FYNNEI. The CDR3 spans 15 residues. The V gene end was trimmed by 4 bases and the J gene end by 5 bases; junction bases not matched to a gene: 7. The chain's CDR3 is CASSADRGAHNEQFF. The CDR3 coding sequence is TGTGCCAGCAGTGCCGACAGGGGTGCCCACAATGAGCAGTTCTTC.

The chain has TRBV19 and TRBJ2-7; tentatively, D is TRBD1 (6 bases). V was trimmed by 4 bases and J by 2 bases, leaving 12 bases between them. Germline CDR1 LNHDA, CDR2 SQIVND (reference sequence). The CDR3 has 14 residues. CDR3 nucleotide sequence: TGTGCCAGTAGTACACTCCGGGACACCTACGAGCAGTACTTC. Its protein product is CASSTLRDTYEQYF.